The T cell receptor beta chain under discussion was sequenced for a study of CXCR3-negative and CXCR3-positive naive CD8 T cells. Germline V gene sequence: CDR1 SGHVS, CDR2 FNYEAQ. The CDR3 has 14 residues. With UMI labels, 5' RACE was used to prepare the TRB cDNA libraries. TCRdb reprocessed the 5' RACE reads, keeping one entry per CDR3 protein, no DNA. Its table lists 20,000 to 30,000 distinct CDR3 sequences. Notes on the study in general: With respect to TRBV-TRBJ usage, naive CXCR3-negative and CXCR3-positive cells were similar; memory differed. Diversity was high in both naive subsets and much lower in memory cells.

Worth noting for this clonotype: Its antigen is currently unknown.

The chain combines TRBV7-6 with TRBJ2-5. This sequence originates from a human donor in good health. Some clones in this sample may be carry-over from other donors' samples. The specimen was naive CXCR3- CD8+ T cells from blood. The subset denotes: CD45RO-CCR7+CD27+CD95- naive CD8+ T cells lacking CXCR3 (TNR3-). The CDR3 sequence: CASSFRGVQETQYF.